This section outlines one T cell receptor (beta chain) sequence together with its context. The antigen is unknown. The data derive from a study of high-grade serous ovarian cancer treatment subgroups. The study, taken as a whole, reports: Same-patient tumor repertoires overlapped at roughly 0.1 to 0.79; different patients barely overlapped.

The CDR3 spans 16 residues. V lost 1 base, J lost 2 bases, and 12 bases lay in between. Germline V gives CDR1 MNHNS, CDR2 SASEGT. Tumor samples were obtained before definitive surgery or chemotherapy. Here immunoSEQ multiplex PCR was the method, and the copy in TCRdb shows in-frame clones only, minus some. The table has some 33,000 clones, 79% seen once. Sequencing was done on a sample of tumor tissue. The gene calls are TRBV6-1 and TRBJ1-3; no firm D call. This receptor was obtained from a human donor with high-grade serous ovarian cancer. DNA for the CDR3: TGTGCCAGCAGTGAAGGTATAAGAGGTCCTGGAAACACCATATATTTT. It codes for CASSEGIRGPGNTIYF.